This TCR beta chain was obtained from a study of blood T cell repertoires in COVID-19. Trimming cost V 6 bases and J 1 base, with 24 bases left between them. Per the germline V gene, CDR1 is MNHEY and CDR2 is SVGEGT. CDR3 length: 18 residues. As handled by the study authors: Using reference gene primer amplification, nucleated cell counts were estimated. Here immunoSEQ multiplex PCR was the method, and the copy in TCRdb shows in-frame clones only, minus some. The V and J calls and clone size come from that table; D and trimming were worked out from the DNA. The sample consists of some 140,000 clones, roughly four fifths of them appearing once.

The sequence was obtained from a human donor in a cohort sampled during active COVID-19. The material sequenced was peripheral blood. The chain has TRBV6-2 or TRBV6-3 and TRBJ1-1; a weak D match, TRBD1 (6 bases). CDR3 DNA: TGTGCCAGCAGCGAACCTCAATCTCCAGGACAGAGGAACACTGAAGCTTTCTTT. Translating gives CASSEPQSPGQRNTEAFF.